This T cell receptor beta chain was captured in a study of Ad26.COV2.S vaccination and SARS-CoV-2 variants. Sequencing was performed with immunoSEQ multiplex PCR; in TCRdb, only in-frame clones are kept and a portion is missing. The sample shows about 430,000 clones, around nine tenths of them seen only once. The CDR3 is made up of 16 amino acids. The treatment: some 19 received Ad26.COV2.S at low or high dose, single or two shots; 5 received placebo; per-sample allocation not given. After the first vaccine or placebo injection, samples were drawn on day 63. The receptor's source is a person between 18 and 65 years old who received the Ad26.COV2.S COVID-19 vaccine or a placebo. Material: peripheral blood, obtained in a trial of Ad26.COV2.S vaccine versus placebo. V usage is TRBV21-1 and J usage is TRBJ2-7; the D segment call TRBD2 is taken from the table without a DNA check. TRBV21-1 represents a pseudogene. DNA for the CDR3: TGTGCCAGCAGCAAAGAGGGTAGCGGGAGAGAGTACGAGCAGTACTTC. It translates to CASSKEGSGREYEQYF.